Listed below are T cell receptor beta chains from one sample, sequenced in a study of T-cell reconstitution after alpha-beta-depleted transplantation in children. One entry per CDR3 protein, called by TCRdb with MiXCR from the PCR reads. The table lists some 600,000 distinct CDR3 sequences, roughly 15% of them singletons. Here the sequenced sample was PBMCs from the stem cell graft donor, taken from the stem cell graft. All receptors derive from a human donor who donated a stem cell graft to a child with acute myeloid leukemia. CDR3s include the opening cysteine and the closing phenylalanine or tryptophan. The order of the fields is CDR3 DNA, CDR3 protein, J gene, V gene, D gene, clone size. The D gene is left open where the match is weak. Clone size is given for some rows only: seen once, a few or many times, or a class if the clone is expanded.

TGTGCCAGCAGCCCTTCGGGGAACAGGGAAATTAATGAGCAGTTCTTC CASSPSGNREINEQFF TRBJ2-1 TRBV11-2 . .
TGTGCCAGCAGTGCAATGAGGGGGATCCAAGAGACCCAGTACTTC CASSAMRGIQETQYF TRBJ2-5 TRBV2 . .
TGCAGCGGGGGACAGGGGTCCTACAATGAGCAGTTCTTC CSGGQGSYNEQFF TRBJ2-1 TRBV29-1 TRBD1 few
TGCAGCGTTGGCGGCCCCAAGGGGGGACGCACCGGGGAGCTGTTTTTT CSVGGPKGGRTGELFF TRBJ2-2 TRBV29-1 . many
TGCGCCAGCAGTGACAGGAGTAACACTGAAGCTTTCTTT CASSDRSNTEAFF TRBJ1-1 TRBV10-2 . .
TGTGCCAGCAGTGTAGACCGGTCTGTGTATCAGCCCCAGCATTTT CASSVDRSVYQPQHF TRBJ1-5 TRBV6-2/TRBV6-3 . few
TGTGCCAGCAGTTCCCCGGGACTAGACAACTCCTACAATGAGCAGTTCTTC CASSSPGLDNSYNEQFF TRBJ2-1 TRBV6-5 TRBD2 .
TGCGCCAGCAGCTTGGCCGGCAGGGAAAGTGAGCAGTTCTTC CASSLAGRESEQFF TRBJ2-1 TRBV5-1 . .
TGTGCCAGCAGCTTATCAGGGGGCTATAGCAATCAGCCCCAGCATTTT CASSLSGGYSNQPQHF TRBJ1-5 TRBV7-2 TRBD1 .
TGTGCCAGCTTTACCGAGGTGGCTACTACCCCAGATACGCAGTATTTT CASFTEVATTPDTQYF TRBJ2-3 TRBV28 . .
TGTGCCAGCAGTTTAGTGGGGGCGGCCTATAGCAATCAGCCCCAGCATTTT CASSLVGAAYSNQPQHF TRBJ1-5 TRBV28 . .
TGCGCCAGCAAGATCGTGTACTGGGGGGGCTCCTACAATGAGCAGTTCTTC CASKIVYWGGSYNEQFF TRBJ2-1 TRBV5-1 TRBD2 many
TGTGCCAGCAGCCGCGGACAGGGGGACACTGAAGCTTTCTTT CASSRGQGDTEAFF TRBJ1-1 TRBV11-1 TRBD1 .
TGCAGTGCCCGGATGACAGGGGGCTATGGCTACACCTTC CSARMTGGYGYTF TRBJ1-2 TRBV20-1 TRBD1 many
TGCGCCAGCAGCGGGCAGGGGGCGATCGACGAGCAGTACTTC CASSGQGAIDEQYF TRBJ2-7 TRBV5-1 TRBD1 few
TGTGCCAGCAGTGCCCTCGGGACAGGGGATTGGGATGAGCAGTTCTTC CASSALGTGDWDEQFF TRBJ2-1 TRBV2 TRBD1 few
TGTGCCAGCAGCTCGGACTTTAGCAATCAGCCCCAGCATTTT CASSSDFSNQPQHF TRBJ1-5 TRBV11-2 . .
TGTGCCAGCTCACTTGGGACCTCTCAGCCCCAGCATTTT CASSLGTSQPQHF TRBJ1-5 TRBV12-3/TRBV12-4 . many
TGCAGTGCCGTGTCCTCCGACAGGGCTAGCACAGATACGCAGTATTTT CSAVSSDRASTDTQYF TRBJ2-3 TRBV20-1 TRBD1 many
TGTGCCAGCAGAAGCTTAGCGGGGAAATCCTACAATGAGCAGTTCTTC CASRSLAGKSYNEQFF TRBJ2-1 TRBV27 TRBD2 many
TGTGCCAGCAGCACAGTGGTGGGTGGCTACACCTTC CASSTVVGGYTF TRBJ1-2 TRBV12-3/TRBV12-4 . .
TGTGCCAGCAGTCCGGACGGTAACTATGGCTACACCTTC CASSPDGNYGYTF TRBJ1-2 TRBV7-6 . few
TGTGCCACCAGTGACCTGGTCTGGGGGGACAACACCGGGGAGCTGTTTTTT CATSDLVWGDNTGELFF TRBJ2-2 TRBV24-1 . once
TGTGCCACCCAGGCCGAGACTCGGGGGCAGTTCTTC CATQAETRGQFF TRBJ2-1 TRBV12-3/TRBV12-4 . .
TGTGCCACCAGTGATCCTGGGGGACGGCGCTTCTACAATGAGCAGTTCTTC CATSDPGGRRFYNEQFF TRBJ2-1 TRBV24-1 . .
TGCAGCGTTCTGGGACAGGGGGCGTTTTGGGGTGAGGAGACCCAGTACTTC CSVLGQGAFWGEETQYF TRBJ2-5 TRBV29-1 TRBD1 many
TGTGCCACCAGCAGAGATCCGACAGGGGGACAGCCCCAGCATTTT CATSRDPTGGQPQHF TRBJ1-5 TRBV15 TRBD1 many
TGTGCCAGCAGCACCTACCTGCAGGGGGCTGGTTCACCCCTCCACTTT CASSTYLQGAGSPLHF TRBJ1-6 TRBV7-2 TRBD1 many
TGCAGTGCTAGATCGCCCCGGGATGGCGATCAGCCCCAGCATTTT CSARSPRDGDQPQHF TRBJ1-5 TRBV20-1 . .
TGTGCCAGCAGCCCAGCCGGGACGATCACAGATACGCAGTATTTT CASSPAGTITDTQYF TRBJ2-3 TRBV5-5 . many
TGCAGTGCTAGGTTCCCGGGCGCTGAAGCTTTCTTT CSARFPGAEAFF TRBJ1-1 TRBV20-1 . many
TGTGCCAATGCCGGGACTGTGAACACTGAAGCTTTCTTT CANAGTVNTEAFF TRBJ1-1 TRBV10-3 . .